A selection of T cell receptor beta chains follows, all from one sample in a study of OX40 agonist ivuxolimab in advanced cancers. Data came from immunoSEQ multiplex PCR; TCRdb stores just in-frame clones and leaves some out. The top ten hold less than 4% of the sample, which has about 58,000 clones, around four fifths seen once. The material was CD4+ or CD8+ T cells sorted from blood, obtained in a trial of the OX40 agonist ivuxolimab. The receptors were sampled from an adult with an advanced solid tumor such as melanoma, head and neck, liver or kidney cancer. Each CDR3 is given with its conserved first and last residue. D genes are given only for firm matches. Rows give clone size only sometimes, using once, few, many, or a class for an expanded clone.

J gene	D gene	V gene	clone size	CDR3 DNA	CDR3 protein
TRBJ2-3	TRBD1	TRBV4-3	-	TGCGCCAGCAGCCCCGTGACAGGGTTGGCAGATACGCAGTATTTT	CASSPVTGLADTQYF
TRBJ1-1	-	TRBV7-9	medium-sized	TGTGCCAGCAGCTTAGACGCGGATTCTGGAGCTTTCTTT	CASSLDADSGAFF
TRBJ1-1	-	TRBV2	-	TGTGCCAGCAGGTTACAGGGTGGATACACTGAAGCTTTCTTT	CASRLQGGYTEAFF
TRBJ2-2	TRBD2	TRBV11-3	-	TGTGCCAGCACCCCCGGGGGGGCTGCTGGGGAGCTGTTTTTT	CASTPGGAAGELFF
TRBJ1-4	-	TRBV5-4	-	TGTGCCAGCAGCTTGGGCTTGCCGGGGAGAGGGGAAAAACTGTTTTTT	CASSLGLPGRGEKLFF
TRBJ2-2	TRBD1	TRBV19	-	TGTGCCAGTAGTCCGACAGGGGGGAACACCGGGGAGCTGTTTTTT	CASSPTGGNTGELFF
TRBJ1-2	-	TRBV9	-	TGTGCCAGCAGCGCGACTCCTGGGGGTAACTATGGCTACACCTTC	CASSATPGGNYGYTF
TRBJ2-2	TRBD2	TRBV30	-	TGTGCCTGGAGGCTAGCGGGGCTTGATAGGGGGGAGCTGTTTTTT	CAWRLAGLDRGELFF
TRBJ2-5	-	TRBV7-2	once	TGTGCCAGCAGCTTACCCCCAGCGGAGACCCAGTACTTC	CASSLPPAETQYF
TRBJ1-2	TRBD1	TRBV28	once	TGTGCCAGCAGGGGGACAGGGGAGTCTGAAGGTTATGGCTACACCTTC	CASRGTGESEGYGYTF
TRBJ1-4	-	TRBV6-1	-	TGTGCCAGCAGAGACAGTCTGGCTAATGAAAAACTGTTTTTT	CASRDSLANEKLFF
TRBJ2-7	TRBD1	TRBV5-4	-	TGTGCCAGCAGCTTGGCGGCGACAGGGGGGATCGGCGAGCAGTACTTC	CASSLAATGGIGEQYF
TRBJ2-1	-	TRBV6-1	-	TGTGCCACCCTAGGAACAAGGGTGGGGAATGAGCAGTTCTTC	CATLGTRVGNEQFF
TRBJ1-5	-	TRBV9	-	TGTGCCAGCAGCGAAGACCCGGGGAGCAATCAGCCCCAGCATTTT	CASSEDPGSNQPQHF
TRBJ2-7	-	TRBV6-5	-	TGTGCCAGCAGTTACGGGCAGGGCCGCAACGAGCAGTACTTC	CASSYGQGRNEQYF
TRBJ1-1	-	TRBV7-2	-	TGTGCCAGCAGCTTAAGCGTGAACACTGAAGCTTTCTTT	CASSLSVNTEAFF
TRBJ2-3	-	TRBV6-1	-	TGTGCCAGCAGTGAGAACCCCACAGATACGCAGTATTTT	CASSENPTDTQYF
TRBJ1-5	TRBD1	TRBV7-2	few	TGTGCCAGCAGCCCAATCACAGGGGGCGCTCAGCATTTT	CASSPITGGAQHF
TRBJ1-5	-	TRBV28	-	TGTGCCAGCACTTCCCCCGGGGCTCAGGATCAGCCCCAGCATTTT	CASTSPGAQDQPQHF
TRBJ1-2	-	TRBV2	once	TGTGCCAGCGTTCAGTATGGCTACACCTTC	CASVQYGYTF
TRBJ2-1	-	TRBV5-1	-	TGCGCCAGCAGTCTCCGGGATTCGAATGAGCAGTTCTTC	CASSLRDSNEQFF
TRBJ2-7	TRBD2	TRBV5-8	-	TGTGCCAGCAGCGGGGGGGTAGGGCCTGTATTCTACGAGCAGTACTTC	CASSGGVGPVFYEQYF
TRBJ2-1	TRBD2	TRBV4-2	once	TGTGCCAGCAGCCAAGGGGCGGGGGGTAATGAGCAGTTCTTC	CASSQGAGGNEQFF
TRBJ2-5	TRBD2	TRBV4-2	-	TGTGCCAGCAGCCGGTTTAGCGGGGGGGAACAAGAGACCCAGTACTTC	CASSRFSGGEQETQYF
TRBJ1-6	TRBD1	TRBV30	-	TGTGCCTGGAGTCGACAGGGGGATTCACCCCTCCACTTT	CAWSRQGDSPLHF
TRBJ1-2	TRBD1	TRBV7-8	-	TGTGCCAGCAGCTTACCTCGGACAGGAGGTGGCTACACCTTC	CASSLPRTGGGYTF
TRBJ2-3	TRBD1	TRBV2	-	TGTGCCAGCAGTGCGGGACAGAGCACAGATACGCAGTATTTT	CASSAGQSTDTQYF
TRBJ2-2	TRBD1	TRBV5-1	-	TGCGCCAGCAGCTTGGTCGACAGGGATACCGGGGAGCTGTTTTTT	CASSLVDRDTGELFF
TRBJ2-7	TRBD2	TRBV10-2	-	TGCGCGGACGGGGGGGTTGAGCAGTACTTC	CADGGVEQYF
TRBJ1-1	-	TRBV11-3	-	TGTGCCAGCAGCCCAGAGGGGTGGGGCCGTGAAGCTTTCTTT	CASSPEGWGREAFF
TRBJ2-5	-	TRBV7-3	-	TGTGCCAGCAGCTTAAGCTGGGGAGAAGAGACCCAGTACTTC	CASSLSWGEETQYF
TRBJ1-6	TRBD1	TRBV28	-	TGTGCCAGCAGTTTAGGGGACAGGGGAAATTCACCCCTCCACTTT	CASSLGDRGNSPLHF
TRBJ2-1	TRBD2	TRBV14	-	TGTGCCAGCAGCCAAGATCCCCCCTTCCTAGCGGGGGGGTGGAATGAGCAGTTCTTC	CASSQDPPFLAGGWNEQFF
TRBJ2-7	-	TRBV6-5	-	TGTGCCAGCAGTTACTCCGGCGGGGTCTACGAGCAGTACTTC	CASSYSGGVYEQYF
TRBJ2-1	-	TRBV5-1	-	TGCGCCAGCAGCTTGGCCGGGGGGCGGGACAATGAGCAGTTCTTC	CASSLAGGRDNEQFF
TRBJ1-5	-	TRBV5-1	-	TGCGCCAGCAGCATGGGGGAGAATCAGCCCCAGCATTTT	CASSMGENQPQHF
TRBJ2-3	-	TRBV29-1	few	TGCAGCGTTGATCCCGGGGGTAGTGATACGCAGTATTTT	CSVDPGGSDTQYF
TRBJ1-2	-	TRBV28	-	TGTGCCAGCAGTCGGGGGGTGAGTGGCTACACCTTC	CASSRGVSGYTF
TRBJ1-1	-	TRBV15	-	TGTGCCACCAGCAGAGGCCGACGGGATACTGAAGCTTTCTTT	CATSRGRRDTEAFF
TRBJ1-5	TRBD1	TRBV19	once	TGTGCCAGTAGTTCGGGACAGGGAGGATGGGGTAATCAGCCCCAGCATTTT	CASSSGQGGWGNQPQHF
TRBJ1-6	-	TRBV30	-	TGTGCCTGGAGTGTACTCGTAGATTCACCCCTCCACTTT	CAWSVLVDSPLHF
TRBJ2-4	TRBD1	TRBV18	-	TGTGCCAGCTCACCAAGGGGACAGGCGGACATTCAGTACTTC	CASSPRGQADIQYF
TRBJ2-3	TRBD1	TRBV25-1	-	TGTGCCAGCAGTGAAGGCACAGGGGGGTTCACAGATACGCAGTATTTT	CASSEGTGGFTDTQYF
TRBJ1-5	TRBD1	TRBV28	-	TGTGCCAGCAGTTTTGGGACAGGGGATCAGCCCCAGCATTTT	CASSFGTGDQPQHF
TRBJ2-1	TRBD2	TRBV7-2	-	TGTGCCAGCAGCTTAACTAGCGGGGATGAGCAGTTCTTC	CASSLTSGDEQFF
TRBJ2-2	-	TRBV5-8	-	TGTGCCAGCAGCTTGGCAGGGCCGGGCACCGGGGAGCTGTTTTTT	CASSLAGPGTGELFF
TRBJ1-2	TRBD1	TRBV5-4	-	TGTGCCAGCAGCTCGACAGGGTTTGGCTACACCTTC	CASSSTGFGYTF
TRBJ1-2	-	TRBV6-5	once	TGTGCCAGCAGGGGCTCGGGGGGCTACACCTTC	CASRGSGGYTF
TRBJ1-2	TRBD1	TRBV5-6	-	TGTGCCAGCAGCTCAACCATGACAGGGGGCTTTCTTCATGGCTACACCTTC	CASSSTMTGGFLHGYTF
TRBJ1-2	-	TRBV7-9	few	TGTGCCAGCAGCCTACATGACGGAGACTTTGGCTACACCTTC	CASSLHDGDFGYTF